The 8 T cell receptor beta chains presented below share a single source sample, sequenced in a study of T cell repertoires in cytomegalovirus infection. A single record per CDR3 protein comes from TCRdb applying MiXCR to the reads. The sample carries more than 400,000 distinct CDR3 sequences, approximately 25% recorded once. The specimen was PBMCs. The receptors were sampled from a human donor in good health (CMV status not recorded). Some clones in this sample may be carry-over from other donors' samples.

This clonotype was observed a handful of times. The chain couples TRBV6-1 to TRBJ2-6; D ambiguous. V gave up 6 bases and J gave up 2 bases, with 14 bases separating them. Germline-derived CDR1 and CDR2 are MNHNS and SASEGT. CDR3 length: 16 residues. CDR3 coding DNA: TGTGCCAGCAGCGAACTATTAACGGCTGGGGCCAACGTCCTGACTTTC. Protein product: CASSELLTAGANVLTF.

The chain recombines TRBV7-9 with TRBJ2-1, with 7 bases lining up with TRBD2. After removal of 4 bases from V and 1 base from J, the junction contained 7 bases not matched to a gene. CDR1 is SEHNR, CDR2 FQNEAQ, per germline (reference sequence). The CDR3 covers 16 residues. DNA of the CDR3: TGTGCCAGCAGCTCCCCTTTAGCGGGTTCCTACAATGAGCAGTTCTTC. Its translation: CASSSPLAGSYNEQFF.

The chain joins TRBV4-1 to TRBJ2-1; D not resolved. V lost 0 bases, J lost 12 bases, and 9 bases lay in between. The length of the CDR3 is 12 residues. Germline V lookup: CDR1 MGHRA, CDR2 YSYEKL. CDR3 in DNA: TGCGCCAGCAGCCAAGATAAATATCGGCAGTTCTTC. Its translation: CASSQDKYRQFF.

The chain has TRBV7-9 and TRBJ2-7; 7 bases map to TRBD1. The CDR3 contains 15 residues. From germline, CDR1 is SEHNR and CDR2 FQNEAQ (reference sequence). V lost 4 bases to trimming and J lost 3 bases; unmatched junction nucleotides: 9. Written as DNA, the CDR3 is TGTGCCAGCAGCTCCGCGGACAGGATCTTCTACGAGCAGTACGTC. Its protein is CASSSADRIFYEQYV.

The CDR3 coding sequence is TGTGCCAGCAGCTTAATGGGAGGGCGGGGTGAGCAGTTCTTC. It translates to CASSLMGGRGEQFF. This chain uses TRBV7-9 with TRBJ2-1; 7 bases are shared with TRBD2. This CDR3 comprises 14 residues. Germline CDR1 SEHNR, CDR2 FQNEAQ (reference sequence). Trimming took 2 bases from V and 9 from J; bases not matched to a gene: 7.

CDR3 region: CASGDRRTQETQYF. The DNA for the CDR3 is TGTGCCAGCGGTGACAGGCGGACCCAAGAGACCCAGTACTTC. The V gene is TRBV6-2 or TRBV6-3, the J gene TRBJ2-5, with D perhaps TRBD1 (6 bases). This CDR3 is 14 amino acids long. The V end lost 8 bases, the J end lost 1 base, and 14 bases lay between the germline ends. Germline lookup yields CDR1 MNHEY and CDR2 SVGEGT.

The genes are TRBV18 and TRBJ2-5, with a tentative D call TRBD1 (6 bases). Trimming pared 3 bases from V and 2 bases from J, leaving 10 bases between. The CDR3 runs to 14 residues. Germline V gene data show CDR1 as KGHSH and CDR2 as LQKENI. CDR3 nucleotides: TGTGCCAGCTCACCCGGACAGCAACAAGAGACCCAGTACTTC. It encodes CASSPGQQQETQYF.

This clonotype was detected many times. The gene calls are TRBV7-2 and TRBJ2-1; 7 nucleotides align to TRBD2. The CDR3 consists of 15 residues. The ends lost 2 bases at V and 1 base at J; junction bases unmatched: 2. Germline values: CDR1 SGHTA, CDR2 FQGNSA. The CDR3 DNA is TGTGCCAGCAGCTTAAGGCGGGGGTCCTACAATGAGCAGTTCTTC. Translating it yields CASSLRRGSYNEQFF.